This T cell receptor (beta chain) originates from a study of T cell repertoires in cytomegalovirus infection. Turning to the study itself: Recently identified HLA-C-restricted CMV epitopes and well-studied HLA-B-restricted CMV epitopes were used by the study. Public TCR beta signature analysis indicated the presence of both CMV infection and matching HLA type.

Findings and caveats of the study: Carriers of CMV plus the relevant HLA were identified by cumulative public TCR beta family frequency.

Germline-derived CDR1 and CDR2 are SGHTA and FQGNSA. The CDR3 is made up of 15 amino acids. TCRdb reanalysed the reads using MiXCR and keeps one entry per CDR3 protein. The table shows 250,000 to 300,000 distinct CDR3 sequences, with 20% to 25% occurring only once. Remarks on this clonotype: No antigen is known for it. Its ends do not fully match the called genes, so a read error is possible.

The receptor comes from a human donor in good health (CMV status not recorded). Some clones in this sample may be carry-over from other donors' samples. The source was cultured PBMCs, collected from culture after CMV antigen stimulation. V is TRBV7-2 and J is TRBJ2-2, with a weak D call TRBD1 (6 bases). The CDR3 DNA reads as TGTGCCAGCCGCTTAGATGGCAGGGGAGCGGAGGAGCTGTTTTTT. It encodes CASRLDGRGAEELFF.